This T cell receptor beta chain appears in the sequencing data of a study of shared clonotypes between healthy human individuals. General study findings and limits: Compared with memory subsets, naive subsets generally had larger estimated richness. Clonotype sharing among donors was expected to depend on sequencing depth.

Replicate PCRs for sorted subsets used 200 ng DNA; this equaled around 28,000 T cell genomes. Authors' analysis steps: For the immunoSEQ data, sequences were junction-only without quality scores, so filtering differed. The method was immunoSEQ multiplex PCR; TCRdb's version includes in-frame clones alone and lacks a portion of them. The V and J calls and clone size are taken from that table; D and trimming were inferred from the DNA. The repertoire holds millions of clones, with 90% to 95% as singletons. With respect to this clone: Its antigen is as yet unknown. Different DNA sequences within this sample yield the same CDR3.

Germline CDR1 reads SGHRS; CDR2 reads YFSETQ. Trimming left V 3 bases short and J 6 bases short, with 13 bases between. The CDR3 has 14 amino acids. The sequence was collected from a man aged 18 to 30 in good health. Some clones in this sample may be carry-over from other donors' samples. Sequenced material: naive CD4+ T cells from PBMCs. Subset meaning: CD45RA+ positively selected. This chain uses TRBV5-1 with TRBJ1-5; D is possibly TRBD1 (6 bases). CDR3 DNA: TGCGCCAGCAGCTCGACAGGAGGAGGTCAGCCCCAGCATTTT. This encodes CASSSTGGGQPQHF. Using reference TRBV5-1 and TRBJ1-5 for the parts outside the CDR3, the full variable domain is KAGVTQTPRYLIKTRGQQVTLSCSPISGHRSVSWYQQTPGQGLQFLFEYFSETQRNKGNFPGRFSGRQFSNSRSEMNVSTLELGDSALYLCASSSTGGGQPQHFGDGTRLSIL.